A single sample gave rise to the 2 T cell receptor beta chains below, sequenced in a study of graft-versus-host responses after intestinal transplantation. Their recognized antigens are unknown. Generated by immunoSEQ multiplex PCR, the TCRdb table keeps only in-frame clones and is missing some. The top ten hold around a fifth of the sample, which has 25,000 to 35,000 clones, just under 85% seen once. The sample in question was unstimulated CD8+ T cells sorted from spleen or lymph node cells, obtained before intestinal transplant. The receptors originated from a human donor who received an intestinal transplant.

As for this clone: At one end the junction does not follow the germline gene, possibly because of a read error. The chain uses TRBV19 and TRBJ2-3; maybe TRBD2 (7 bases). CDR1 and CDR2 from the germline V gene are LNHDA and SQIVND (reference sequence). The length of the CDR3 is 15 residues. CDR3 amino acids: CASSIRGGGTDMQYF. CDR3 nucleotide sequence: TGTGCCAGTAGTATAAGGGGGGGAGGCACAGATATGCAGTATTTT.

CDR3 sequence: CASSLSGGSSYNEQFF. Written as DNA, the CDR3 is TGCGCCAGCAGCTTGTCTGGAGGGAGCTCCTACAATGAGCAGTTCTTC. The chain links TRBV5-1 to TRBJ2-1, with D perhaps TRBD2 (6 bases). V shed 1 base and J shed 0 bases, with 11 bases lying between them. Germline lookup yields CDR1 SGHRS and CDR2 YFSETQ. The CDR3 has 16 amino acids.